A single T cell receptor beta chain is shown here with its context. Its antigen remains unidentified. Per-nucleotide qualities are absent, and no much larger clonotype sits a single base away. TCRbeta CDR3 regions were amplified from genomic DNA by means of the immunoSEQ Assay, a bias-controlled multiplex PCR. On the authors' methods: The number of nucleated cells in each sample was estimated from the amplification of reference gene primers within the assay. To quantify the absolute abundance of each unique TCRbeta CDR3 rearrangement, sequence reads were collapsed and filtered. Productive Simpson clonality was computed per sample as the square root of Simpson's diversity index over productive rearrangements. Sourced from immuneACCESS, this table was stored by TCRdb with only in-frame sequences that have V and J called. A share of the clones is absent; for the studies checked, an unresolved V gene accounts for under half, and the remainder has no known explanation. V and J calls and clone size are those listed in that table; D and trimming were worked out from the DNA. The sample table holds tens of thousands of clones, of which approximately 86% were seen once. The biggest ten clones account for over 1.1% of the sample.

Whole blood was collected in K2EDTA tubes by collaborating institutions according to the institutions' own protocols. Collaborator samples were shipped for TCRbeta analysis as frozen whole blood, isolated PBMCs, or DNA extracted from either sample type. This entry comes from a study of blood T cell repertoires in COVID-19 (dated by TCRdb to 2020 to 2021). For the wider study: Samples covering the acute and convalescent phases of COVID-19 were provided by collaborators in the United States, Italy and Spain. The prospective study material was composed of cDNA or gDNA derived from T cells, B-cell-depleted T cells, or PBMCs. Subjects who had been exposed to COVID-19, were actively infected with it, or had recovered from it provided the deeply sampled blood TCRbeta repertoires that made up the dataset. A freely available public database, intended as a resource for researchers studying the immune response to SARS-CoV-2, is where the repertoires were released. Samples came from the ongoing ImmuneRACE study (first 160 participants) plus 1,254 subjects from 6 global collaborators. Nearly every sample came with metadata listing a de-identified subject ID, COVID-19 status, age in years and sex. Where available, HLA class I and class II types were obtained from metadata supplied by the sample provider rather than from assay-based typing. What the study reported, not specific to this receptor: The amount of clinical and demographic metadata varied by source and participant and was provided uncurated.

Per the germline V gene, SNHLY is the CDR1 and FYNNEI is the CDR2. The CDR3 contains 13 residues, cysteine and phenylalanine counted. The retained sequence is limited to the CDR3, 39 bases, with the frame set at the first base. Sequenced sample: peripheral blood. This clonotype was sampled from a woman between 55 and 75 years old with acute or convalescent COVID-19. Here the chain combines TRBV2 and TRBJ2-3; a tentative D match to TRBD2 spans 6 bases. The CDR3: CSHLGGVSDTQYF. Here is the DNA: TGTTCCCATTTGGGGGGAGTAAGTGATACGCAGTATTTT.